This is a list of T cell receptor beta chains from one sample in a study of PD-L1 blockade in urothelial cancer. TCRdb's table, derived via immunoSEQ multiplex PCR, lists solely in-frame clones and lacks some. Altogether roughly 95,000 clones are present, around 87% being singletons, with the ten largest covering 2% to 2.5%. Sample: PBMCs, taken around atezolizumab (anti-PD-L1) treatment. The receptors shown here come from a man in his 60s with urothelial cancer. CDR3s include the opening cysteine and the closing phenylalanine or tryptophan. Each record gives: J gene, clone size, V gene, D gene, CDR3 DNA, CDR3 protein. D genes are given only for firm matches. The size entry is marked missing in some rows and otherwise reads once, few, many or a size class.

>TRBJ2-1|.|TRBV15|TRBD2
TGTGCCACCAACCCAGGGGCGGGGGGGCCAGCTGAGCAGTTCTTC
CATNPGAGGPAEQFF
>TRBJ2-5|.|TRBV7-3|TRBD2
TGTGCCAGCAGCTTAACAGCGGGAGGGGTAGAGACCCAGTACTTC
CASSLTAGGVETQYF
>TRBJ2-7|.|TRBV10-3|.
TGTGCCATCAGTGATAGGCTCCCAGGATCGCAGCAGTACTTC
CAISDRLPGSQQYF
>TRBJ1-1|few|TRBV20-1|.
TGCAGTGCTTCCAGGATCACTGAAGCTTTCTTT
CSASRITEAFF
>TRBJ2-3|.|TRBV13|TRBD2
TGTGCCAGCAGTATATCCCCGGGACTAGCGGGAGGAGGGACAGATACGCAGTATTTT
CASSISPGLAGGGTDTQYF
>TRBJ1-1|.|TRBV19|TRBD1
TGTGCCAGTAGGGGCAGGGGGCATTCGGGCACTGAAGCTTTCTTT
CASRGRGHSGTEAFF
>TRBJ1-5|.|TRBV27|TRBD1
TGTGCCAGCAGCCCCAGGGGGTATAGCAATCAGCCCCAGCATTTT
CASSPRGYSNQPQHF
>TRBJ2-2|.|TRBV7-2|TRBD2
TGTGCCAGCAGCTCCGGGGGGACCGCGAACACCGGGGAGCTGTTTTTT
CASSSGGTANTGELFF
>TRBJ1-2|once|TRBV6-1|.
TGTGCCAGCAGGCGGGACGGCAGTAACTATGGCTACACCTTC
CASRRDGSNYGYTF
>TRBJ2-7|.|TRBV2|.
TGTGCCAGCAGGGAGCGGGCAACAAGCTACGAGCAGTACTTC
CASRERATSYEQYF
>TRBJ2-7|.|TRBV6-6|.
TGTGCCAGCAGCGCACACTCCTACGAGCAGTACTTC
CASSAHSYEQYF
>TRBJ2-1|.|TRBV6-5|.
TGTGCCAGCACTGGGCAGGGTGCTTTCAATGAGCAGTTCTTC
CASTGQGAFNEQFF
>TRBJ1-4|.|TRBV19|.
TGTGCCAGTAGTAGATGGCGGGGGGGGGCGAGGCCAACTAATGAAAAACTGTTTTTT
CASSRWRGGARPTNEKLFF
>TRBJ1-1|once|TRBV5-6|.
TGTGCCAGCAGCCCGTCTGAGGGTGCGAACACTGAAGCTTTCTTT
CASSPSEGANTEAFF
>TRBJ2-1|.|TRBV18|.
TGTGCCAGCTCACCACCGGGCAGCTCCTACAATGAGCAGTTCTTC
CASSPPGSSYNEQFF
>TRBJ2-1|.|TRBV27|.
TGTGCCAGCAGTCTTCCCCAGACCCCCGGGTCCTACAATGAGCAGTTCTTC
CASSLPQTPGSYNEQFF
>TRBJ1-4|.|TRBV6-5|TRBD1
TGTGCCAGCAGTCGAAGACAGGGGGCGAAGGAAAAACTGTTTTTT
CASSRRQGAKEKLFF
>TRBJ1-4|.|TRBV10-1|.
TGCGCCAGCAGTGGAGGAAAATCCAGGGACTTTTCAACTAATGAAAAACTGTTTTTT
CASSGGKSRDFSTNEKLFF
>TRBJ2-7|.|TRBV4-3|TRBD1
TGCGCCAGCAGCCAGGCCCGGACAGGTACGTACGAGCAGTACTTC
CASSQARTGTYEQYF
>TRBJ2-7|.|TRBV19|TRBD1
TGTGCCAGTAGCTCCGGACAGGCGTCCTACGAGCAGTACTTC
CASSSGQASYEQYF
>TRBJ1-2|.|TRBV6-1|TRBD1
TGTGCCAGCAGGGGGGGACAGGGATACTATGGCTACACCTTC
CASRGGQGYYGYTF
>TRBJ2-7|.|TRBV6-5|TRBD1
TGTGCCAGCAGCGCCCGGACAGGGGGCGGCTACGAGCAGTACTTC
CASSARTGGGYEQYF
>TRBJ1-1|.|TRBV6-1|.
TGTGCCAGCAGTGGCTATGACACCGGGATCGCCCAACGTGAAGCTTTCTTT
CASSGYDTGIAQREAFF
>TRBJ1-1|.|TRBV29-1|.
TGCAGCGTTGAGGGTCTTGGAGGCCCGAACACTGAAGCTTTCTTT
CSVEGLGGPNTEAFF
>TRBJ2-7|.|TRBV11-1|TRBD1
TGTGCCAGCGTCGGACAGGGGAGAGACGAGCAGTACTTC
CASVGQGRDEQYF
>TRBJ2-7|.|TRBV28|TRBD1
TGTGCCAGCAGTTCCCCCGACAGGGTCAAGGGAGAGCAGTACTTC
CASSSPDRVKGEQYF
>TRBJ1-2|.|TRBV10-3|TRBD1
TGTGCCATCAGTGCGGGACAGGTGGCTGAGAGTGGCTACACCTTC
CAISAGQVAESGYTF
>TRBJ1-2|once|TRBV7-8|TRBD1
TGTGCCAGCAGCTTAGTAGGACAGGGGGCGGGGTATGGCTACACCTTC
CASSLVGQGAGYGYTF
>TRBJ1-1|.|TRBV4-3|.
TGCGCCAGCAGCCAAGAAGGGGGCACTGAAGCTTTCTTT
CASSQEGGTEAFF
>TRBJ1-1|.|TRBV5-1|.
TGCGCCAGCAGCTTAACTGACAGGAACACTGAAGCTTTCTTT
CASSLTDRNTEAFF
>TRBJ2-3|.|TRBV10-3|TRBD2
TGTGCCATCAGTGACTGGACTAGCGGGGGACATACGCAGTATTTT
CAISDWTSGGHTQYF
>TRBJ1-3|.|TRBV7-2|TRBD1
TGTGCCAGCAGCAGGACAGGGACCTCTGGAAACACCATATATTTT
CASSRTGTSGNTIYF
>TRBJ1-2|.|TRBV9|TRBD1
TGTGCCAGCAGCGTAGGGTCCCGGGACAGGGATTTTTTAGGTGGCTACACCTTC
CASSVGSRDRDFLGGYTF
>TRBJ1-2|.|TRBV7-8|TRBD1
TGTGCCAGCAGCCCACGGACAGGTTCTAACTATGGCTACACCTTC
CASSPRTGSNYGYTF
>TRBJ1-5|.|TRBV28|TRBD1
TGTGCCAGCAGTTGGTCCCAGGGGGATCAGCCCCAGCATTTT
CASSWSQGDQPQHF